This is a list of T cell receptor beta chains from one sample in a study of OX40 agonist ivuxolimab in advanced cancers. Libraries were prepared by immunoSEQ multiplex PCR; TCRdb keeps only in-frame clonotypes and omits some of them. The sample includes about 36,000 clones, about 81% of them seen just once. This specimen was CD4+ or CD8+ T cells sorted from blood, taken in a trial of the OX40 agonist ivuxolimab. The receptors stem from an adult with an advanced solid tumor such as melanoma, head and neck, liver or kidney cancer. The CDR3 runs from the conserved cysteine through the conserved F or W. The D gene is left open where the match is weak. Clone sizes are given selectively: once, few, many, or a class where the clone is expanded.

TRBJ2-5	TRBD1	TRBV28	NA	TGTGCCAGCAGTCTCCCCCAGGGGGCCCGTTTTCGGTACTTC	CASSLPQGARFRYF
TRBJ2-1	TRBD2	TRBV19	NA	TGTGCCAGTAGCCGGGGAGGGTCCCTCAATGAGCAGTTCTTC	CASSRGGSLNEQFF
TRBJ2-1	TRBD2	TRBV19	NA	TGTGCCAGCGGCGGAGGAGCGGGGGGCAATGAGCAGTTCTTC	CASGGGAGGNEQFF
TRBJ2-5	NA	TRBV6-6	once	TGTGCCAGCAGTTACGGGGCTCGAGAGACCCAGTACTTC	CASSYGARETQYF
TRBJ1-5	NA	TRBV19	medium-sized	TGTGCCAGTAGTACCCGACGAGAAAATCAGCCCCAGCATTTT	CASSTRRENQPQHF
TRBJ2-5	NA	TRBV2	NA	TGTGCCAGCAAAACGGCGGGTATAGAGACCCAGTACTTC	CASKTAGIETQYF
TRBJ2-2	NA	TRBV28	NA	TGTGCCAGCAGTTTCGTCGGGGAGCTGTTTTTT	CASSFVGELFF
TRBJ2-1	TRBD1	TRBV5-1	NA	TGCGCCAGCAGCTTGAATACCGGACAGGGGAATGAGCAGTTCTTC	CASSLNTGQGNEQFF
TRBJ1-1	NA	TRBV18	NA	TGTGCCAGCTCACCACCCGGGACGGCGGCTTTCTTT	CASSPPGTAAFF
TRBJ2-1	TRBD1	TRBV29-1	NA	TGCAGCGTTGGCATACAGGGGTTTAGCTCCTACAATGAGCAGTTCTTC	CSVGIQGFSSYNEQFF
TRBJ2-7	TRBD1	TRBV28	NA	TGTGCCAGCACCCCCTGGGACAGATCCTACGAGCAGTACTTC	CASTPWDRSYEQYF
TRBJ2-1	TRBD2	TRBV29-1	NA	TGCAGCGGGGGACTAAACAATGAGCAGTTCTTC	CSGGLNNEQFF
TRBJ2-4	TRBD2	TRBV7-2	NA	TGTGCCAGCAGCTGGACTAGCGGGGGTGGGAACATTCAGTACTTC	CASSWTSGGGNIQYF
TRBJ2-7	NA	TRBV2	medium-sized	TGTGCCAGCAGTGAGGAAAGTAGCGGTACCGAGCAGTACTTC	CASSEESSGTEQYF
TRBJ1-5	NA	TRBV6-5	few	TGTGCCAGCAGTGCCAATCCCCGGGGTGCCCAGCATTTT	CASSANPRGAQHF
TRBJ2-3	TRBD2	TRBV5-1	NA	TGCGCCAGCAGCCTAGGGACTAGCCGCCAGTATACGCAGTATTTT	CASSLGTSRQYTQYF